Listed here are 7 T cell receptor beta chains from one sample, sequenced in a study of blood T cell repertoires in COVID-19. Libraries were prepared by immunoSEQ multiplex PCR; TCRdb keeps only in-frame clonotypes and omits some of them. The profile shows 150,000 or so clones, about four fifths of them singletons. What was sequenced was peripheral blood. These receptors all come from an elderly woman with acute or convalescent COVID-19.

The V and J genes are TRBV7-3 and TRBJ2-1; TRBD2 aligns across 13 bases. CDR3 length equals 15 residues. Looked up from germline, CDR1 is SGHTA and CDR2 is FQGTGA. The trim removed 5 bases at V and 10 bases at J, leaving 8 bases unmatched. Written as DNA, the CDR3 is TGTGCCAGCAGCCGTACTAGCGGGGGGGCCAGGGAGCAGTTCTTC. Amino acid sequence: CASSRTSGGAREQFF.

This chain connects TRBV2 to TRBJ1-3; D not certain. In germline, CDR1 is SNHLY, CDR2 FYNNEI. This CDR3 has 14 residues. The V gene lost 5 bases and the J gene lost 0 bases, with 8 bases spanning the gap. CDR3 DNA sequence: TGTGCCAGCAGTCCAGGAATCTCTGGAAACACCATATATTTT. This encodes CASSPGISGNTIYF.

This clone was seen more than once but under ten times. The V gene is TRBV20-1, the J gene TRBJ1-2; TRBD1 might be the D (5 bases). V was shortened by 3 bases and J by 8 bases, with 10 bases between the two germline ends. The germline V gene encodes CDR1 DFQATT and CDR2 SNEGSKA (reference sequence). The CDR3 is 11 residues long. CDR3 sequence reads: CSASGGLGYTF. The DNA for the CDR3 is TGCAGTGCTAGCGGGGGACTGGGCTACACCTTC.

The chain links TRBV12-2 to TRBJ1-2; TRBD1 is taken as the D call from the table, unchecked against the DNA. TRBV12-2 is recorded as a pseudogene. This CDR3 region has 17 residues. The CDR3 reads CASRLVHRALTGWCRTF. CDR3 bases: TGTGCAAGTCGCTTAGTGCACCGTGCCCTGACAGGGTGGTGCCGCACCTTC.

The J gene is TRBJ2-7, the V gene TRBV5-1; 7 nucleotides line up with TRBD1. The germline gives CDR1 SGHRS, CDR2 YFSETQ. V was pared by 2 bases and J by 5 bases, with 7 bases of the junction left unmatched. The CDR3 loop spans 14 amino acids. DNA of the CDR3: TGCGCCAGCAGCTTAGGACAGGAGCGGAACGAGCAGTACTTC. Encoded protein: CASSLGQERNEQYF. Based on the CDR3 plus reference TRBV5-1 and TRBJ2-7, the full variable domain is KAGVTQTPRYLIKTRGQQVTLSCSPISGHRSVSWYQQTPGQGLQFLFEYFSETQRNKGNFPGRFSGRQFSNSRSEMNVSTLELGDSALYLCASSLGQERNEQYFGPGTRLTVT.

In DNA form, the CDR3 reads TGTGCCAGCAGCCACGAAATCGGACTTCAGGGGGTCGACACAGATACGCAGTATTTT. Amino acid sequence: CASSHEIGLQGVDTDTQYF. J is TRBJ2-3 and V is TRBV14; 7 bases agree with TRBD1. The CDR3 spans 19 residues. CDR1 SGHDN and CDR2 FVKESK come from the germline V gene. The J segment lost 2 bases and the V segment lost 3 bases, leaving 17 bases of the junction unmatched.

This chain connects TRBV6-5 to TRBJ1-3; perhaps TRBD1 as D (6 bases). The V gene's germline CDR1 is MNHEY and CDR2 SVGAGI. CDR3 length: 15 residues. V was shortened by 5 bases and J by 4 bases, with 15 bases between the two germline ends. In nucleotides, the CDR3 is TGTGCCAGCAGTCAACAGGGAAGGGCCGGAAACACCATATATTTT. Translating it yields CASSQQGRAGNTIYF.